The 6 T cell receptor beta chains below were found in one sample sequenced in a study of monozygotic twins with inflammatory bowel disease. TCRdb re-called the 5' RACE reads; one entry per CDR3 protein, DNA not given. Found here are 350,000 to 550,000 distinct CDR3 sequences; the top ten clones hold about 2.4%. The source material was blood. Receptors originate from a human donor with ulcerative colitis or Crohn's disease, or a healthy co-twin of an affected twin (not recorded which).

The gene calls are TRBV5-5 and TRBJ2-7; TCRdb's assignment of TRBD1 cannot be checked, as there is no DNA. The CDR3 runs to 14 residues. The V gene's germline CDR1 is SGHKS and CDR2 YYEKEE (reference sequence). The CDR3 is CASYPPGANYEQYF. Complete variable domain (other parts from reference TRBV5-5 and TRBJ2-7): DAGVTQSPTHLIKTRGQQVTLRCSPISGHKSVSWYQQVLGQGPQFIFQYYEKEERGRGNFPDRFSARQFPNYSSELNVNALLLGDSALYLCASYPPGANYEQYFGPGTRLTVT.

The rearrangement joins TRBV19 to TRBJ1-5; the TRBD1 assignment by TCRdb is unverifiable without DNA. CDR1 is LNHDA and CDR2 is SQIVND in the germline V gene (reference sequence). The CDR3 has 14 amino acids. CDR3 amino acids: CASSFGTGNQPQHF.

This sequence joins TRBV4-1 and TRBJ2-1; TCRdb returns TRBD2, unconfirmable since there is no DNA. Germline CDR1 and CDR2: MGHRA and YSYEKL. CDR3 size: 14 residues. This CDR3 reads CASSPTRSTSEQFF.

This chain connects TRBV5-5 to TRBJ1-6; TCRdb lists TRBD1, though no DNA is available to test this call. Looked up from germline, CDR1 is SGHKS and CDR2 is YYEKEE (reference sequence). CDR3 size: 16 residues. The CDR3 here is CASSAGADSYNSPLHF.

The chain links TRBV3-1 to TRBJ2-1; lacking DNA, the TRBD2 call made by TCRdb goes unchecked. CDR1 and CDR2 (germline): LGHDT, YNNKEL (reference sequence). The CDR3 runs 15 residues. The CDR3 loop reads CASSRQALAGNEQFF.

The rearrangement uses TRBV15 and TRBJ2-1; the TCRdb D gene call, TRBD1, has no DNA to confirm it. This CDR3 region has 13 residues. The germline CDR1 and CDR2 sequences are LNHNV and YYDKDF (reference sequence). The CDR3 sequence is CATSPLDREEQFF.